This T cell receptor (beta chain) came from a study of technical replicates of blood from a few donors (dated by TCRdb to 2015 to 2018). Turning to this clone: This clone's antigen is unknown. Base qualities are not at hand, and no much larger clone is one base apart.

In the germline V gene, CDR1 corresponds to LGHNA and CDR2 to YNFKEQ. Trimmed from V: 3 bases; trimmed from J: 4 bases; junction bases lacking a gene match: 6. The CDR3 covers 15 residues, taking in both the cysteine and the phenylalanine. Only the CDR3 portion is preserved as DNA: 45 bases, with reading frame beginning at the first base. Receptor amplification or capture employed the immunoSEQ multiplex PCR assay. TCRdb limited this immuneACCESS table to in-frame rearrangements with V and J called. A share of clones is missing; checked studies link under half to unresolved V genes, and the rest is unexplained. The sample yields about 80,000 clones; approximately 94% were counted once. Less than 0.4% of the sample rests with the top ten.

The origin of this receptor is a human donor in good health. Sample: T cells isolated from PBMCs. The chain joins TRBV4-2 to TRBJ2-1; TRBD2 lines up with 7 middle nucleotides. The DNA is TGTGCCAGCAGCCAGCAGCGGGACTTTTACAATGAGCAGTTCTTC. Its translation reads: CASSQQRDFYNEQFF.